What follows are 23 T cell receptor beta chains derived from one specimen sequenced in a study of graft-versus-host responses after intestinal transplantation (dated by TCRdb to 2020 to 2023). Libraries came from the immunoSEQ multiplex PCR assay. TCRdb took this table from immuneACCESS and kept in-frame rearrangements with V and J called. Such tables lack part of the clones; where checked against another copy, unresolved V genes explain under half of the gap, and the rest is unexplained. For this sample the table gives about 26,000 clones, of which over 80% were detected only once. The top ten clonotypes cover roughly 0.7% of the sample. These receptors lack a known antigen. What the time point label conveys for this sample: cells obtained before transplantation from donor or recipient. The source material was unstimulated CD4+ T cells sorted from spleen or lymph node cells, sampled before intestinal transplant. The receptors were gathered from a human donor who received an intestinal transplant.

This clone was counted only a few times. The chain carries TRBV5-1 and TRBJ2-5; D possibly matches TRBD1 or TRBD2 (6 bases each). Germline V gene lookup returns CDR1 SGHRS and CDR2 YFSETQ. V was shortened by 4 bases and J by 0 bases, with 10 bases between the two germline ends. The CDR3 is 14 amino acids. This CDR3 reads CASSGGLYQETQYF. The DNA for the CDR3 is TGCGCCAGCAGCGGGGGGCTGTACCAAGAGACCCAGTACTTC. The whole variable domain, remainder taken from reference TRBV5-1 and TRBJ2-5, is KAGVTQTPRYLIKTRGQQVTLSCSPISGHRSVSWYQQTPGQGLQFLFEYFSETQRNKGNFPGRFSGRQFSNSRSEMNVSTLELGDSALYLCASSGGLYQETQYFGPGTRLLVL.

This clone has just one count. The chain links TRBV5-1 to TRBJ2-1, with TRBD1 as a possible D gene (6 bases). V lost 0 bases to trimming and J lost 4 bases, with 14 bases between them. The V gene's germline CDR1 is SGHRS and CDR2 YFSETQ. The CDR3 has 16 amino acids. The CDR3, as DNA: TGCGCCAGCAGCTTGGACAGGGTATGGAATTACAATGAGCAGTTCTTC. Translation gives CASSLDRVWNYNEQFF.

The chain couples TRBV2 to TRBJ2-7; no definite D call. CDR1 and CDR2 (germline): SNHLY, FYNNEI. The CDR3 length is 14 residues. Trimming removed 1 base from V and 7 bases from J, with 14 bases in between. CDR3 bases: TGTGCCAGCAGTGAAGTACCCTTTCTGGAGGAGCAGTACTTC. This codes for CASSEVPFLEEQYF.

This rearrangement joins TRBV7-9 to TRBJ2-3; D remains ambiguous. Trimming pared 5 bases from V and 1 base from J, leaving 10 bases between. Germline V gene data show CDR1 as SEHNR and CDR2 as FQNEAQ (reference sequence). The length of the CDR3 is 14 residues. This CDR3 reads CASSPAVRTDTQYF. The CDR3, as DNA: TGTGCCAGCAGCCCCGCCGTTCGCACAGATACGCAGTATTTT.

V is TRBV9 and J is TRBJ2-2; D perhaps matches TRBD2 (6 bases). This CDR3 has 16 residues. V lost 0 bases and J 1 base, leaving 10 bases between the germline ends. The germline CDR1 and CDR2 sequences are SGDLS and YYNGEE. CDR3: CASSVVGGGNTGELFF. CDR3 DNA sequence: TGTGCCAGCAGCGTAGTGGGAGGTGGGAACACCGGGGAGCTGTTTTTT.

The rearrangement uses TRBV19 and TRBJ1-5, with D hard to call. With 7 bases removed from V and 8 bases from J, the gap between germline ends came to 24 bases. Germline V gene sequence: CDR1 LNHDA, CDR2 SQIVND (reference sequence). The CDR3 is 16 amino acids. The CDR3 DNA is TGTGCCAGTACCTGGTCTGGACCTATGGAGGCTAAGCCCCAGCATTTT. Translation: CASTWSGPMEAKPQHF.

V is TRBV7-9 and J is TRBJ2-7; 9 nucleotides line up with TRBD2. The V and J ends lost 5 bases and 7 bases, in that order; junction bases with no gene match: 18. This CDR3 has 17 residues. The germline CDR1 and CDR2 sequences are SEHNR and FQNEAQ (reference sequence). In DNA form, the CDR3 reads TGTGCCAGCAGCCCAAGTAGGCTAGCGGGAACCCCCTGGGAGCAGTACTTC. It specifies CASSPSRLAGTPWEQYF.

The chain combines TRBV10-1 with TRBJ2-6; D remains unclear. The CDR3 covers 14 residues. Trimming took 4 bases from V and 0 from J, leaving 4 bases between them. CDR1 WNHNN and CDR2 SYGVQD come from the germline V gene (reference sequence). The CDR3 coding sequence is TGCGCCAGCAGTGGGGGCTCTGGGGCCAACGTCCTGACTTTC. It codes for CASSGGSGANVLTF.

This chain connects TRBV6-1 to TRBJ1-1; D is unclear. CDR3 length: 13 residues. In germline, CDR1 is MNHNS, CDR2 SASEGT. V lost 1 base to trimming and J lost 5 bases, with 8 bases between them. DNA of the CDR3: TGTGCCAGCAGTGAAGTTGAGGAGACTGAAGCTTTCTTT. This gives the protein CASSEVEETEAFF.

The chain joins TRBV7-9 to TRBJ2-1; TRBD1 or TRBD2 may be the D gene (5 bases each). The CDR3 is made up of 14 amino acids. Germline V CDR1 and CDR2: SEHNR, FQNEAQ (reference sequence). Trimming stripped 10 bases from V and 0 bases from J, with 13 bases between. The CDR3 nucleotides are TGTGCCATTTTGGGACCAAGCTCCTACAATGAGCAGTTCTTC. Encoded protein: CAILGPSSYNEQFF.

This clone has only a few counts. The rearrangement links TRBV27 to TRBJ1-1, with D maybe TRBD1 (5 bases). CDR1 and CDR2 (germline): MNHEY, SMNVEV (reference sequence). V lost 5 bases and J 1 base, leaving 14 bases between the germline ends. CDR3 length: 15 residues. This CDR3 reads CASSTSGFPNTEAFF. CDR3 DNA sequence: TGTGCCAGCAGTACCTCAGGGTTCCCGAACACTGAAGCTTTCTTT.

Concerning this clone: Its ends do not fully match the called genes, so a read error is possible. The chain links TRBV2 to TRBJ2-5, with 8 nucleotides matching TRBD1. Germline loops: CDR1 SNHLY, CDR2 FYNNEI. The CDR3 spans 14 residues. The DNA of the CDR3 is TGTGCCAGCAGAGAAGGGACAGGAACAGAGACCCAGTACTTC. Encoded protein: CASREGTGTETQYF.

V gene TRBV19 combines with J gene TRBJ2-1, with 7 bases identical to TRBD2. J was trimmed by 2 bases and V by 7 bases; bases with no gene match: 8. The CDR3 consists of 15 residues. The germline V gene encodes CDR1 LNHDA and CDR2 SQIVND (reference sequence). The CDR3 loop is CASNGGRVTYNEQFF. The CDR3 DNA reads TGTGCCAGTAACGGGGGGAGGGTTACCTACAATGAGCAGTTCTTC.

V gene TRBV6-6 combines with J gene TRBJ2-5; TRBD2 might be the D (6 bases). V was clipped by 2 bases and J by 1 base, with 8 bases between them. Looked up from germline, CDR1 is MNHNY and CDR2 is SVGAGI (reference sequence). The CDR3 consists of 14 residues. The CDR3 spells CASSYLTSQETQYF. The CDR3 nucleotides are TGTGCCAGCAGTTACCTGACTAGCCAAGAGACCCAGTACTTC.

The chain uses TRBV5-1 and TRBJ2-1, with 8 nucleotides matching TRBD2. Germline lookup yields CDR1 SGHRS and CDR2 YFSETQ. The CDR3 loop spans 14 amino acids. Trimming at V came to 1 base and at J to 10 bases, leaving 7 bases not matched to a gene. CDR3 region: CASSLFLAGKEQFF. DNA of the CDR3: TGCGCCAGCAGCTTGTTTCTAGCGGGTAAAGAGCAGTTCTTC.

The V gene is TRBV6-5, the J gene TRBJ2-7, with a tentative D call TRBD2 (6 bases). Trimming pared 5 bases from V and 5 bases from J, leaving 16 bases between. This CDR3 comprises 14 residues. Looked up from germline, CDR1 is MNHEY and CDR2 is SVGAGI. CDR3 sequence reads: CASSPPGRRNEQYF. The CDR3 bases are TGTGCCAGCAGTCCACCCGGGAGAAGGAACGAGCAGTACTTC.

This chain links TRBV28 with TRBJ1-1, with D unresolved. V lost 1 base to trimming and J lost 5 bases, with 8 bases between them. Germline V CDR1 and CDR2: MDHEN, SYDVKM. The CDR3 has 13 amino acids. CDR3 amino acids: CASSLLGRTEAFF. In nucleotides, the CDR3 is TGTGCCAGCAGTTTATTAGGTCGAACTGAAGCTTTCTTT. Complete variable domain (other parts from reference TRBV28 and TRBJ1-1): DVKVTQSSRYLVKRTGEKVFLECVQDMDHENMFWYRQDPGLGLRLIYFSYDVKMKEKGDIPEGYSVSREKKERFSLILESASTNQTSMYLCASSLLGRTEAFFGQGTRLTVV.

CDR3 DNA: TGCAGTGCTGGATATTACAATGAGCAGTTCTTC. Residues: CSAGYYNEQFF. The chain combines TRBV20-1 with TRBJ2-1; D is unresolved. Between the trimmed V and J ends, which lost 5 bases and 4 bases, there was a span of 6 bases. The CDR3 loop spans 11 amino acids. Looked up from germline, CDR1 is DFQATT and CDR2 is SNEGSKA (reference sequence).

This sequence joins TRBV5-8 and TRBJ2-3; weak D call: TRBD1 (6 bases). The CDR3 consists of 14 residues. Germline V gene data show CDR1 as SGHTS and CDR2 as YDEGEE. Trimming stripped 4 bases from V and 2 bases from J, with 11 bases between. The DNA for the CDR3 is TGTGCCAGCAGCCCCAGACAGGTCACAGATACGCAGTATTTT. Amino acid sequence: CASSPRQVTDTQYF.

Written as DNA, the CDR3 is TGTGCCAGCAGTTTGACTAGCGGGAAAAACATTCAGTACTTC. Residues: CASSLTSGKNIQYF. V gene TRBV27 combines with J gene TRBJ2-4, with 10 bases identical to TRBD2. Germline lookup yields CDR1 MNHEY and CDR2 SMNVEV (reference sequence). V was pared by 3 bases and J by 4 bases, with 0 bases of the junction left unmatched. There are 14 residues in the CDR3.

J is TRBJ1-2 and V is TRBV7-3; 9 bases agree with TRBD1. CDR3 length: 13 amino acids. With 3 bases clipped from V and 8 bases from J, the junction kept 4 bases outside the gene matches. CDR1 is SGHTA, CDR2 FQGTGA, per germline. This chain's CDR3 is CASSFWTGEGYTF. The CDR3 DNA is TGTGCCAGCAGCTTTTGGACAGGGGAAGGCTACACCTTC.

The chain is built from TRBV5-7 and TRBJ1-3; the match to TRBD1 covers 7 bases. TRBV5-7 is treated as an ORF (open reading frame) with a function not yet certain. Trimming at V came to 3 bases and at J to 2 bases, leaving 5 bases not matched to a gene. This CDR3 is built from 15 residues. CDR3 sequence (DNA): TGTGCCAGCAGCTCGGGACAGACCCCTGGAAACACCATATATTTT. This translates into CASSSGQTPGNTIYF.

The chain has TRBV7-2 and TRBJ1-1; TRBD1 matches 7 bases. Trimming at V came to 6 bases and at J to 4 bases, leaving 8 bases not matched to a gene. Per germline, CDR1 SGHTA and CDR2 FQGNSA. The CDR3 has 14 residues. The CDR3 region is CASSLQGEGTEAFF. The CDR3 DNA sequence: TGTGCCAGCAGTCTGCAGGGGGAGGGCACTGAAGCTTTCTTT.